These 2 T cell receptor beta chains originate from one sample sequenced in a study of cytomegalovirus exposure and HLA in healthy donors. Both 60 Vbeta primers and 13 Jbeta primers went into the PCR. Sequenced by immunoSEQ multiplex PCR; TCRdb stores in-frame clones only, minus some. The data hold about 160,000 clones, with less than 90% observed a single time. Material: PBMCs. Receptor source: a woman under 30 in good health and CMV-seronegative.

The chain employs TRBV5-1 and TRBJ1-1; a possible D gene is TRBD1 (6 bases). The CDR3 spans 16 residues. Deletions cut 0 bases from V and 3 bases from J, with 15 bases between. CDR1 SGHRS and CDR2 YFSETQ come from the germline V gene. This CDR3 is CASSLAGGGSDTEAFF. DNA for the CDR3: TGCGCCAGCAGCTTGGCCGGGGGGGGCTCGGACACTGAAGCTTTCTTT.

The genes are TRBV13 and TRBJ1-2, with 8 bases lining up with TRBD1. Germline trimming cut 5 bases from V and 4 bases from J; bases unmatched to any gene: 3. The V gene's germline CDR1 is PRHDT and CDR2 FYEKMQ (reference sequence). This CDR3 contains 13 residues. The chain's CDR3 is CASSLGQAYGYTF. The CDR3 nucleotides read TGTGCCAGCAGCCTGGGACAGGCCTATGGCTACACCTTC.